The TCR beta chain described here comes from a study of blood T cell repertoires in COVID-19 (dated by TCRdb to the early 2020s). Some background on the complete study: Samples covering the acute and convalescent phases of COVID-19 were provided by collaborators in the United States, Italy and Spain. The prospective study material was composed of cDNA or gDNA derived from T cells, B-cell-depleted T cells, or PBMCs. The dataset comprised deeply sampled blood TCRbeta repertoires from subjects exposed to, actively infected with, or recovered from COVID-19. The repertoires were made available in a free public database intended to serve as a resource for research on the immune response to SARS-CoV-2. Samples were obtained from the ongoing ImmuneRACE study (first 160 participants) and from roughly 1,300 subjects provided by 6 global collaborators. A de-identified subject ID, COVID-19 status, age in years and sex were almost always included in the sample metadata. Where available, HLA class I and class II types were taken from metadata supplied by the sample provider and were not determined by assay-based typing.

TCRbeta CDR3 regions were amplified from genomic DNA by means of the immunoSEQ Assay, a bias-controlled multiplex PCR. As for the authors' bioinformatics: Nucleated cell counts per sample were estimated from amplification of reference gene primers within the assay. To quantify the absolute abundance of each unique TCRbeta CDR3 rearrangement, sequence reads were collapsed and filtered. For each sample, productive Simpson clonality was calculated as the square root of Simpson's diversity index over productive rearrangements. The table was pulled from immuneACCESS by TCRdb, which kept in-frame rearrangements only. Such tables lose some clones; where checked, under half of the loss comes from unresolved V genes, and the rest has no known cause. That table supplies the V and J calls and clone size; D and trimming were determined from the DNA. The sample contains about 140,000 clones, more than 60% of them found a single time. The top ten hold under 15% of the sample.

Study-wide conclusions, independent of this receptor: How much clinical and demographic metadata was included differed by source and by participant, and the metadata was provided uncurated.

Collaborating institutions collected whole blood in K2EDTA tubes following their own protocols. For TCRbeta analysis, collaborator samples were shipped as frozen whole blood, as isolated PBMCs, or as DNA extracted from either sample type. Including cysteine and phenylalanine, the CDR3 has 13 amino acids. Only the CDR3 region is kept as DNA, spanning 39 bases read in frame from base 1. V is shortened by 9 bases, J by 8 bases, and the region joining them spans 16 bases. The germline V gene (reference sequence) specifies LNHDA as CDR1 and SQIVND as CDR2. About this clone itself: Its target antigen remains unknown. Qualities for individual bases were not recorded, and no much larger clone is one base off.

This receptor was obtained from a man aged 80 or over with acute or convalescent COVID-19. The chain links TRBV19 with TRBJ1-4; a tentative D call is TRBD1 (6 bases match). The sequencing input was peripheral blood. Here the CDR3 is given as CASGPRGPEKLFF. The sequenced DNA is TGTGCCAGCGGGCCGCGGGGGCCGGAAAAACTGTTTTTT.